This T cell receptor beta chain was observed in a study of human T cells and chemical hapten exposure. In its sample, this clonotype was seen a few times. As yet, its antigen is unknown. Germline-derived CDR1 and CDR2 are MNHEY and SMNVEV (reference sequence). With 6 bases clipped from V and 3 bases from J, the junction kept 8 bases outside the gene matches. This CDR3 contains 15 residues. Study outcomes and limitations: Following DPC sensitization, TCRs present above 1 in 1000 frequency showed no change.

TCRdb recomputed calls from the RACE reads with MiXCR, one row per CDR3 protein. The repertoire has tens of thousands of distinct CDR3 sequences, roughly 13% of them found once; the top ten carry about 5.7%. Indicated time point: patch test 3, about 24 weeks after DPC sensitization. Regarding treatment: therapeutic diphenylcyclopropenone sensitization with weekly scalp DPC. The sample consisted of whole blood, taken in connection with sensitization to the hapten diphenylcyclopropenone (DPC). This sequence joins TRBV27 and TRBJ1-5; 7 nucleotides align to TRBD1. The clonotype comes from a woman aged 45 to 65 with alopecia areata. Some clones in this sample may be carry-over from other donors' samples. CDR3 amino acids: CASRADREDNQPQHF. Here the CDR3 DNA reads TGTGCCAGCAGAGCCGACAGGGAGGACAATCAGCCCCAGCATTTT.